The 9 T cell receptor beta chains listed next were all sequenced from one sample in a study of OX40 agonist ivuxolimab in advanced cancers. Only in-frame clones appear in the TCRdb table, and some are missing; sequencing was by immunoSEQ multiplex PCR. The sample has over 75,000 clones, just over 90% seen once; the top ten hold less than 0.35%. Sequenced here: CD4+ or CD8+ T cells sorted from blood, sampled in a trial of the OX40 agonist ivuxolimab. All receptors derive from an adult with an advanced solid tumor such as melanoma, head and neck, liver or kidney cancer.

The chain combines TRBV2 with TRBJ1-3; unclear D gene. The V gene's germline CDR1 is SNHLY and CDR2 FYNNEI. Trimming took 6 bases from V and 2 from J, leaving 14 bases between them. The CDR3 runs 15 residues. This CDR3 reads CASSGGPRTGNTIYF. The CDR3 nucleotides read TGTGCCAGCAGCGGAGGGCCTCGAACTGGAAACACCATATATTTT.

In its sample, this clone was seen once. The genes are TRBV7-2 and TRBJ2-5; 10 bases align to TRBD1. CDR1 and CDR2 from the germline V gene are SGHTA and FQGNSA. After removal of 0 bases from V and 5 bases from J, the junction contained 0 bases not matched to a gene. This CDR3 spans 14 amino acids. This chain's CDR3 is CASSLAGQGETQYF. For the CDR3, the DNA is TGTGCCAGCAGCTTAGCGGGACAGGGGGAGACCCAGTACTTC. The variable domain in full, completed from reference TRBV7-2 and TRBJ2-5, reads GAGVSQSPSNKVTEKGKDVELRCDPISGHTALYWYRQSLGQGLEFLIYFQGNSAPDKSGLPSDRFSAERTGGSVSTLTIQRTQQEDSAVYLCASSLAGQGETQYFGPGTRLLVL.

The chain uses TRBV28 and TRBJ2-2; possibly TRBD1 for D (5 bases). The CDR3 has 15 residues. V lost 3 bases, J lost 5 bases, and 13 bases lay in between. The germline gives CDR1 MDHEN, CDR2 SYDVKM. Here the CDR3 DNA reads TGTGCCAGCAGTTTTTCAGTGGGGCGGACCGGGGAGCTGTTTTTT. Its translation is CASSFSVGRTGELFF.

CDR3 region: CASSLDGGEQYF. CDR3 DNA sequence: TGCGCCAGCAGCTTGGACGGAGGCGAGCAGTACTTC. The J gene is TRBJ2-7, the V gene TRBV5-1, with D possibly TRBD2 on 5 matching bases. Germline CDR1 and CDR2: SGHRS and YFSETQ. The CDR3 spans 12 residues. Trimming shortened V by 0 bases and J by 6 bases, and 7 bases separated the two germline ends. The complete variable domain, with remaining parts taken from reference TRBV5-1 and TRBJ2-7, reads KAGVTQTPRYLIKTRGQQVTLSCSPISGHRSVSWYQQTPGQGLQFLFEYFSETQRNKGNFPGRFSGRQFSNSRSEMNVSTLELGDSALYLCASSLDGGEQYFGPGTRLTVT.

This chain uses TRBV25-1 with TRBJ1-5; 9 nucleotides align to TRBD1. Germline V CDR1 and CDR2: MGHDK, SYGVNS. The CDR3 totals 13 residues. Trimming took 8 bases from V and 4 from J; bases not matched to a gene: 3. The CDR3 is CASRGQGNQPQHF. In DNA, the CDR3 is TGTGCCAGCCGAGGACAGGGGAATCAGCCCCAGCATTTT.

The CDR3 region is CASSFTGATQYF. For the CDR3, the DNA is TGTGCCAGCAGTTTTACCGGGGCGACCCAGTACTTC. The V gene is TRBV6-1, the J gene TRBJ2-5; D tentatively fits TRBD1 or TRBD2 (5 bases each). The germline V and J ends were trimmed by 5 bases and 7 bases, with 11 bases remaining between them. The CDR3 is 12 residues long. Per germline, CDR1 MNHNS and CDR2 SASEGT.

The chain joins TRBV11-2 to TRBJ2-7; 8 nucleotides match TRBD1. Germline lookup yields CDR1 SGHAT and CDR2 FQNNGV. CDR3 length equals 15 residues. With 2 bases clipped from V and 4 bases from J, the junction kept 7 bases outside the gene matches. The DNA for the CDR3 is TGTGCCAGCAGCTTATCCGGAGGACAGGGTTACGAGCAGTACTTC. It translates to CASSLSGGQGYEQYF.

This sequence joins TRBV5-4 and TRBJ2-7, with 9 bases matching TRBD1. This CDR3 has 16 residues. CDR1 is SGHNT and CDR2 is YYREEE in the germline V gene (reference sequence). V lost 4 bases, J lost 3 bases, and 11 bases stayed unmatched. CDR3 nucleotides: TGTGCCAGCAGCCCCGTACCGGGACAGGGCCTCTACGAGCAGTACTTC. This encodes CASSPVPGQGLYEQYF.

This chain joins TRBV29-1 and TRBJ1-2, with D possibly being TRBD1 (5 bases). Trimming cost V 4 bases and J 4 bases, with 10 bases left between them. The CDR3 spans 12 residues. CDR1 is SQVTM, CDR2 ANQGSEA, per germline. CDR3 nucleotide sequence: TGCAGCGTTGGGTGGGGCTCCTATGGCTACACCTTC. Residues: CSVGWGSYGYTF.